A single sample gave rise to the 13 T cell receptor beta chains below, sequenced in a study of cytomegalovirus exposure and HLA in healthy donors. 13 Jbeta primers and 60 Vbeta primers were used for the PCR. Some clones are missing from TCRdb's copy, which holds only in-frame ones; the method was immunoSEQ multiplex PCR. Among about 160,000 clones listed, roughly four fifths were seen once. Sequenced: PBMCs. Receptor source: a middle-aged man in good health and CMV-seropositive.

This clone was recorded once. The rearrangement uses TRBV5-8 and TRBJ2-7, with D possibly matching TRBD1 (6 bases). Germline V gene sequence: CDR1 SGHTS, CDR2 YDEGEE. The CDR3 extends over 14 amino acids. V was clipped by 4 bases and J by 4 bases, with 15 bases between them. CDR3 protein: CASSPGTGWYEQYF. DNA for the CDR3: TGTGCCAGCAGCCCCGGAACAGGGTGGTACGAGCAGTACTTC.

V usage is TRBV5-1 and J usage is TRBJ2-5; D possibly corresponds to TRBD1 (5 bases). The DNA end is a closer match to TRBJ2-7, so the J assignment may be wrong. CDR1 and CDR2 (germline): SGHRS, YFSETQ. The CDR3 runs 13 residues. The DNA of the CDR3 is TGCGCCAGCAGCTTGGGACAGTTAGGCGAGCAGTACTTC. Translating gives CASSLGQLGEQYF.

The chain carries TRBV19 and TRBJ1-4; a weak D match, TRBD1 (6 bases). Germline V gene lookup returns CDR1 LNHDA and CDR2 SQIVND (reference sequence). V was trimmed by 4 bases and J by 5 bases, leaving 11 bases between them. The CDR3 sequence is 14 residues long. CDR3 loop: CASSRDNTNEKLFF. In nucleotides, the CDR3 is TGTGCCAGTAGTAGGGACAACACAAATGAAAAACTGTTTTTT.

The rearrangement joins TRBV11-3 to TRBJ2-3, with 7 bases matching TRBD2. CDR3 length: 14 amino acids. Germline loops: CDR1 SGHNT, CDR2 YENEEA. After removal of 0 bases from V and 6 bases from J, the junction contained 3 bases not matched to a gene. The CDR3, as DNA: TGTGCCAGCAGCTTAGAAGCGGGGACGGATACGCAGTATTTT. This codes for CASSLEAGTDTQYF.

This chain uses TRBV30 with TRBJ2-5, with D possibly matching TRBD1 (5 bases). The CDR3 consists of 15 residues. Germline CDR1 reads GTSNPN; CDR2 reads SVGIG (reference sequence). V lost 3 bases and J 5 bases, leaving 19 bases between the germline ends. The CDR3 coding sequence is TGTGCCTGGAGAGGCGCTGGGGCCCTCGGGGAGACCCAGTACTTC. It is translated as CAWRGAGALGETQYF.

This clone was counted a single time. This chain joins TRBV28 and TRBJ2-7; 7 bases match TRBD2. The CDR3 runs to 15 residues. The V and J ends lost 4 bases and 1 base, in that order; junction bases with no gene match: 7. The V gene's germline CDR1 is MDHEN and CDR2 SYDVKM. The CDR3 bases are TGTGCCAGCAGTTCGGGGGGTCAAAAGTCCTACGAGCAGTACTTC. Residues: CASSSGGQKSYEQYF.

V is TRBV30 and J is TRBJ2-3; 10 bases are shared with TRBD2. Germline CDR1 GTSNPN, CDR2 SVGIG (reference sequence). After removal of 2 bases from V and 7 bases from J, the junction contained 24 bases not matched to a gene. This CDR3 contains 20 residues. The CDR3 region has the DNA TGTGCCTGGAGTTCCATTGAACTAGCGGGAAGCCCTAATCACAGGTATACGCAGTATTTT. Protein: CAWSSIELAGSPNHRYTQYF.

DNA of the CDR3: TGTGCCAGCAGTCCCCGGACAGGGGAAGGCTACGAGCAGTACTTC. Translating gives CASSPRTGEGYEQYF. V is TRBV28 and J is TRBJ2-7; 9 positions match TRBD1. The CDR3 loop spans 15 amino acids. Germline V CDR1 and CDR2: MDHEN, SYDVKM. V trimming: 5 bases; J trimming: 3 bases; junction bases outside the gene matches: 8.

This clone appeared a few times. This chain connects TRBV2 to TRBJ2-1; D may be TRBD2 (5 bases). V was trimmed by 8 bases and J by 6 bases, leaving 17 bases between them. Germline V lookup: CDR1 SNHLY, CDR2 FYNNEI. The CDR3 is 14 residues long. The CDR3 DNA reads as TGTGCCAGCGGCGCCATCTGGGGAGTCAATGAGCAGTTCTTC. Translating it yields CASGAIWGVNEQFF. Full variable domain (outside the CDR3, taken from reference TRBV2 and TRBJ2-1): EPEVTQTPSHQVTQMGQEVILRCVPISNHLYFYWYRQILGQKVEFLVSFYNNEISEKSEIFDDQFSVERPDGSNFTLKIRSTKLEDSAMYFCASGAIWGVNEQFFGPGTRLTVL.

This chain connects TRBV29-1 to TRBJ2-2, with D possibly matching TRBD2 (5 bases). V was clipped by 6 bases and J by 6 bases, with 11 bases between them. The V gene's germline CDR1 is SQVTM and CDR2 ANQGSEA. The CDR3 sequence is 12 residues long. The CDR3 loop reads CSVLARPGELFF. CDR3 DNA: TGCAGCGTCCTAGCCCGGCCCGGGGAGCTGTTTTTT.

This chain uses TRBV11-2 with TRBJ2-7, with 14 bases that match TRBD2. CDR1 is SGHAT, CDR2 FQNNGV, per germline. The CDR3 is 13 amino acids. J was trimmed by 13 bases and V by 5 bases; bases with no gene match: 7. The CDR3 sequence: CASSPGTSGSVYF. In DNA form, the CDR3 reads TGTGCCAGCAGCCCCGGGACTAGCGGGAGTGTATACTTC.

This chain connects TRBV28 to TRBJ1-1; TRBD1 might be the D (6 bases). The CDR3 consists of 16 residues. With 5 bases removed from V and 1 base from J, the gap between germline ends came to 17 bases. CDR1 and CDR2 from the germline V gene are MDHEN and SYDVKM. The CDR3 reads CASSLHGGLGNTEAFF. For the CDR3, the DNA is TGTGCCAGCAGTCTTCACGGGGGGCTAGGGAACACTGAAGCTTTCTTT.

In its sample, this clone was seen a few times. This rearrangement joins TRBV19 to TRBJ2-2; 8 positions agree with TRBD2. CDR1 and CDR2 from the germline V gene are LNHDA and SQIVND (reference sequence). The CDR3 spans 13 residues. The CDR3 spells CASRGGMTGELFF. The CDR3 DNA sequence: TGTGCGAGTCGGGGGGGGATGACCGGGGAGCTGTTTTTT.